Each of the 15 T cell receptor beta chains below was sequenced from the same sample in a study of blood T cell repertoires in COVID-19. Sequencing used immunoSEQ multiplex PCR; TCRdb keeps in-frame clones, though not all of them. In the table there are 200,000 to 250,000 clones, roughly nine tenths of which are singletons. Sequenced: PBMCs or T cells enriched from blood (not recorded which). The receptors shown here come from a woman in her 50s in a cohort exposed to, infected with or recovered from COVID-19 (not recorded which).

The J gene is TRBJ2-3, the V gene TRBV11-2; TRBD1 might be the D (6 bases). This CDR3 is built from 15 residues. V was cut by 1 base and J by 1 base, with 9 bases left in between. Germline V gene lookup returns CDR1 SGHAT and CDR2 FQNNGV. The CDR3: CASSLARGGTDTQYF. The CDR3 region has the DNA TGTGCCAGCAGCTTAGCCAGGGGCGGCACAGATACGCAGTATTTT.

The chain uses TRBV6-5 and TRBJ2-5, with D possibly TRBD1 on 6 matching bases. Germline V CDR1 and CDR2: MNHEY, SVGAGI. V was shortened by 6 bases and J by 7 bases, with 21 bases between the two germline ends. This CDR3 region has 15 residues. The DNA for the CDR3 is TGTGCCAGCAGCGAGACAGGTTTGGGGTGGGGGACCCAGTACTTC. This encodes CASSETGLGWGTQYF.

V and J are TRBV7-2 and TRBJ2-7; D is unclear. Germline CDR1 SGHTA, CDR2 FQGNSA. The CDR3 has 15 residues. Trimming stripped 1 base from V and 4 bases from J, with 14 bases between. The CDR3 reads CASSLVVAAAYEQYF. Written as DNA, the CDR3 is TGTGCCAGCAGCTTAGTTGTAGCCGCCGCATACGAGCAGTACTTC.

The chain links TRBV14 to TRBJ1-3; D not resolved. The V gene lost 4 bases and the J gene lost 3 bases, with 7 bases spanning the gap. CDR1 and CDR2 from the germline V gene are SGHDN and FVKESK. The length of the CDR3 is 13 residues. The CDR3 loop reads CASSRTLGNTIYF. The CDR3 DNA is TGTGCCAGCAGCCGCACTCTTGGAAACACCATATATTTT. The entire variable domain, with the rest obtained from reference TRBV14 and TRBJ1-3, is as follows: EAGVTQFPSHSVIEKGQTVTLRCDPISGHDNLYWYRRVMGKEIKFLLHFVKESKQDESGMPNNRFLAERTGGTYSTLKVQPAELEDSGVYFCASSRTLGNTIYFGEGSWLTVV.

The chain has TRBV6-6 and TRBJ1-3; 7 nucleotides align to TRBD1. The CDR3 extends over 12 amino acids. V shed 9 bases, J shed 5 bases, and the junction held 4 bases outside the gene matches. Per germline, CDR1 MNHNY and CDR2 SVGAGI (reference sequence). The CDR3: CASMDRRNTIYF. In nucleotides, the CDR3 is TGTGCCAGTATGGACAGGAGAAACACCATATATTTT.

Regarding this clone: Other DNA sequences from this sample encode an identical CDR3 as well. The chain has TRBV18 and TRBJ2-7, with TRBD1 matching over 8 bases. The J segment lost 6 bases and the V segment lost 3 bases, leaving 7 bases of the junction unmatched. The CDR3 runs to 14 residues. Germline assignment: CDR1 KGHSH and CDR2 LQKENI. For the CDR3, the DNA is TGTGCCAGCTCACCGCTCGGACAGGGAGGCGAGCAGTACTTC. It specifies CASSPLGQGGEQYF.

V is TRBV24-1 and J is TRBJ2-7, with D maybe TRBD1 (6 bases). The CDR3 is 19 amino acids. CDR1 and CDR2 from the germline V gene are KGHDR and SFDVKD. Trimming pared 0 bases from V and 2 bases from J, leaving 22 bases between. The CDR3 region has the DNA TGTGCCACCAGTGATTTGAGTGGCCAGGGGTTAGTGATTCCCTACGAGCAGTACTTC. Translating it yields CATSDLSGQGLVIPYEQYF.

This clone was picked up a small number of times. The chain has TRBV28 and TRBJ1-4; perhaps TRBD1 as D (5 bases). The CDR3 spans 16 residues. The germline CDR1 and CDR2 sequences are MDHEN and SYDVKM. V was cut by 3 bases and J by 6 bases, with 17 bases left in between. In DNA, the CDR3 is TGTGCCAGCAGTTTCCCCCTTCCGGGGGTGGATGAAAAACTGTTTTTT. Its protein is CASSFPLPGVDEKLFF.

The chain uses TRBV5-4 and TRBJ2-3, with a tentative D call TRBD2 (6 bases). The germline V gene encodes CDR1 SGHNT and CDR2 YYREEE (reference sequence). The CDR3 is 15 residues long. V was trimmed by 4 bases and J by 4 bases, leaving 16 bases between them. This chain's CDR3 is CASSPGGASADTQYF. The CDR3 DNA reads as TGTGCCAGCAGCCCGGGTGGGGCTAGCGCAGATACGCAGTATTTT.

This chain joins TRBV7-2 and TRBJ2-2, with 8 bases that match TRBD1. The germline gives CDR1 SGHTA, CDR2 FQGNSA. V was pared by 5 bases and J by 7 bases, with 6 bases of the junction left unmatched. This CDR3 is built from 14 residues. In DNA, the CDR3 is TGTGCCAGCAGCCGTTACGGACAGGGCGGGGAGCTGTTTTTT. This sequence encodes CASSRYGQGGELFF.

This clone was observed once. Distinct nucleotide sequences in the sample also encode this CDR3. The genes are TRBV28 and TRBJ1-1, with D maybe TRBD1 (6 bases). Trimming removed 5 bases at V and 3 bases at J, with 16 bases between. This CDR3 has 15 amino acids. Germline V gives CDR1 MDHEN, CDR2 SYDVKM. CDR3 DNA sequence: TGTGCCAGCAGTCCCCCCCTCAGGGGTCACACTGAAGCTTTCTTT. Encoded protein: CASSPPLRGHTEAFF.

The chain is built from TRBV4-2 and TRBJ1-5; D is possibly TRBD1 (6 bases). Trimming took off 1 base at V and 3 bases at J, with 10 bases between the two ends. Germline V lookup: CDR1 LGHNA, CDR2 YNFKEQ. This CDR3 region has 15 residues. The CDR3 is CASSQAQGVNQPQHF. The DNA of the CDR3 is TGTGCCAGCAGCCAAGCACAGGGAGTCAATCAGCCCCAGCATTTT.

CDR3 region: CASAWTRETQYF. The CDR3, as DNA: TGTGCCAGCGCGTGGACTAGGGAGACCCAGTACTTC. This chain connects TRBV2 to TRBJ2-5; 7 nucleotides line up with TRBD2. The CDR3 contains 12 residues. Germline loops: CDR1 SNHLY, CDR2 FYNNEI. With 8 bases clipped from V and 5 bases from J, the junction kept 5 bases outside the gene matches. Using reference TRBV2 and TRBJ2-5 for the parts outside the CDR3, the full variable domain is EPEVTQTPSHQVTQMGQEVILRCVPISNHLYFYWYRQILGQKVEFLVSFYNNEISEKSEIFDDQFSVERPDGSNFTLKIRSTKLEDSAMYFCASAWTRETQYFGPGTRLLVL.

The chain is built from TRBV28 and TRBJ1-4; 9 nucleotides match TRBD1. Germline loops: CDR1 MDHEN, CDR2 SYDVKM. V lost 6 bases, J lost 7 bases, and 9 bases stayed unmatched. The CDR3 is made up of 15 amino acids. CDR3 in amino acids: CASRKTGGLGEKLFF. CDR3 nucleotides: TGTGCCAGCAGGAAAACAGGGGGCCTTGGTGAAAAACTGTTTTTT. The complete variable domain, with remaining parts taken from reference TRBV28 and TRBJ1-4, reads DVKVTQSSRYLVKRTGEKVFLECVQDMDHENMFWYRQDPGLGLRLIYFSYDVKMKEKGDIPEGYSVSREKKERFSLILESASTNQTSMYLCASRKTGGLGEKLFFGSGTQLSVL.

The J gene is TRBJ2-1, the V gene TRBV10-1; TRBD2 aligns across 7 bases. CDR1 WNHNN and CDR2 SYGVQD come from the germline V gene (reference sequence). The V gene end was trimmed by 5 bases and the J gene end by 5 bases; junction bases not matched to a gene: 12. CDR3 length: 16 amino acids. CDR3 sequence reads: CASSPPSGNLNNEQFF. CDR3 in DNA: TGCGCCAGCAGTCCCCCGAGCGGGAATCTGAACAATGAGCAGTTCTTC.